Shown below are 2 T cell receptor beta chains from a single sample sequenced in a study of synovial regulatory T cells in juvenile arthritis. The protocol was immunoSEQ multiplex PCR, while the TCRdb copy is restricted to in-frame clones and leaves out a portion. Reported are roughly 10,000 clones; the ten largest clones contain roughly 1.1%. The specimen was Treg cells from blood. As to subset: remaining (HLA-DR-negative) circulating blood Treg cells. All receptors come from a donor between 2 and 29 years old with juvenile idiopathic arthritis.

This rearrangement joins TRBV7-9 to TRBJ1-1; TCRdb proposes TRBD1, but this gene call is untestable without DNA. Germline loops: CDR1 SEHNR, CDR2 FQNEAQ (reference sequence). The CDR3 covers 17 residues. No coding sequence is recorded. The CDR3 sequence is CASSLTGRGGYSFEAFF.

The chain carries TRBV6-1 and TRBJ2-7; with no DNA, the TCRdb D assignment of TRBD2 cannot be verified. Per germline, CDR1 MNHNS and CDR2 SASEGT. The CDR3 has 13 amino acids. The DNA sequence is not available. This chain's CDR3 is CASNLLPLYEQYF.